This T cell receptor (beta chain) is drawn from a study of T cell changes during pregnancy in multiple sclerosis. Repertoires were generated with immunoSEQ multiplex PCR, while TCRdb's copy carries only in-frame clones and drops some. In the table there are approximately 88,000 clones, about 94% of which are singletons. V lost 3 bases, J lost 6 bases, and 16 bases lay in between. CDR3 length equals 15 residues. CDR1 is SGHDT and CDR2 is YYEEEE in the germline V gene. Specimen: peripheral blood, collected in the third trimester of pregnancy. The V gene is TRBV5-6, the J gene TRBJ2-1; D may be TRBD2 (5 bases). The TCR comes from a female donor with multiple sclerosis, enrolled in a pregnancy study. CDR3: CASSSDGNRVNEQFF. CDR3 DNA: TGTGCCAGCAGCTCTGACGGGAATAGGGTCAATGAGCAGTTCTTC.